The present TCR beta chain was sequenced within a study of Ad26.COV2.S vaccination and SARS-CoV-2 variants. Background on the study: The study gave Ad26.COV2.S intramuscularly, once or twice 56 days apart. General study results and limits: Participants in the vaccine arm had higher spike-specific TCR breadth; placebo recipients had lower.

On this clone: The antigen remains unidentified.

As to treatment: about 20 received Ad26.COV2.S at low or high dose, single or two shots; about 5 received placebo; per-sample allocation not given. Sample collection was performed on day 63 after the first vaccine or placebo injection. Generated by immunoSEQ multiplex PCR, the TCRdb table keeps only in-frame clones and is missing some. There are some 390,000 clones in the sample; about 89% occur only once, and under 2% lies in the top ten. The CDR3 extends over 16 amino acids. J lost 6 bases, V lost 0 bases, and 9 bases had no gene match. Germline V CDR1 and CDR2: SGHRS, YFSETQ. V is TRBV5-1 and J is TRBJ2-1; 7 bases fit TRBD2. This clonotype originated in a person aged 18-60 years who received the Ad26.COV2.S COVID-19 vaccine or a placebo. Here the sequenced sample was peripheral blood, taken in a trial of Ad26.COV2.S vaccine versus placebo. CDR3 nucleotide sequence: TGCGCCAGCAGCTTGGCCCCCCCTAGCGGATTCAATGAGCAGTTCTTC. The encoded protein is CASSLAPPSGFNEQFF.